This record covers a single TCR beta chain. No antigen is known for it. The record has no base qualities; no much larger clone is one base away. This sample was sequenced with an Illumina HiSeq 2500. Quantitative 5'-RACE with molecular barcodes was the method used to prepare the TCR beta libraries. The study's own analysis went as follows. A new computational method, built on a probabilistic model of VDJ rearrangement, was used to identify disease-linked TCR variants. The raw public data were reprocessed by TCRdb itself: fastp quality trimming at Q25, MiXCR clonotype calling, in-frame beta chains only. Under each unique CDR3 protein, matching rows form one entry showing the most common genes and DNA. The V and J calls, along with clone size, are taken from TCRdb and not from the paper's own processing. In all, the sample holds under 550,000 distinct CDR3 sequences, and 25% to 30% of those were seen once. The top ten clonotypes cover roughly 0.9% of the sample.

This specimen belongs to a study of CD8 T cells in ankylosing spondylitis (dated by TCRdb to about 2017). In terms of the full investigation: To find TCR variants linked to disease, the study profiled T cell receptor beta repertoires in ankylosing spondylitis patients and healthy donors. In total, the full study cohort was made up of some 100 healthy donors and 25 to 30 ankylosing spondylitis patients. Peripheral blood samples were taken, and synovial fluid was additionally collected from ankylosing spondylitis patients. Results the study describes overall, beyond this receptor: According to the report, matched synovial fluid samples from ankylosing spondylitis patients were significantly enriched for the disease-linked clones. The disease-linked clones had a CD8+ phenotype and were found at relatively low frequencies in peripheral blood. Some motif variants had previously been reported in the synovial fluid and blood of reactive arthritis patients, which suggests shared mechanisms of disease initiation. A TCR beta motif made up of 7 to 9 highly homologous amino acid variants appeared to be characteristic of blood from ankylosing spondylitis patients.

The germline V gene (reference sequence) specifies LNHNV as CDR1 and YYDKDF as CDR2. Including cysteine and phenylalanine, the CDR3 has 16 amino acids. The only DNA kept is the CDR3, 48 bases in frame from the first base. The junction shows trimming of 0 bases on V and 5 bases on J, and the gene matches do not reach 6 bases of it. The sequenced material came from blood, either unsorted or a sorted T cell fraction (not recorded which). Here the chain combines TRBV15 and TRBJ2-3; 9 nucleotides in the junction match TRBD1. This receptor was taken from a male donor with ankylosing spondylitis. The DNA sequence is TGTGCCACCAGCAGAGAGGGACAGGGAGTTCAAGATACGCAGTATTTT. Translated, this is CATSREGQGVQDTQYF.